This TCR beta chain was recovered during a study of blood T cell repertoires in COVID-19 (dated by TCRdb to between 2020 and 2021). Regarding the complete study: Samples covering the acute and convalescent phases of COVID-19 were provided by collaborators in the United States, Italy and Spain. The material from the prospective study consisted of cDNA or gDNA derived from T cells, B-cell-depleted T cells, or PBMCs. The dataset comprised deeply sampled blood TCRbeta repertoires from subjects exposed to, actively infected with, or recovered from COVID-19. The repertoires were made available in a free public database intended to serve as a resource for research on the immune response to SARS-CoV-2. Samples came from the ongoing ImmuneRACE study (first 160 participants) plus 1,254 subjects from 6 global collaborators. Sample metadata almost always included a de-identified subject ID, COVID-19 status, age in years and sex. Where available, HLA class I and class II types were taken from metadata supplied by the sample provider and were not determined by assay-based typing. What the research found in general, with its limitations: The quantity of clinical and demographic metadata differed by source and by participant and was supplied without curation.

Points on this clone: There is no known antigen for this receptor. The record has no base qualities; no much larger clone is one base away.

TCRbeta CDR3 regions were amplified from genomic DNA by means of the immunoSEQ Assay, a bias-controlled multiplex PCR. The authors' pipeline ran thus. The number of nucleated cells in each sample was estimated by amplification of reference gene primers within the assay. To quantify the absolute abundance of each unique TCRbeta CDR3 rearrangement, sequence reads were collapsed and filtered. Productive Simpson clonality was computed per sample as the square root of Simpson's diversity index over productive rearrangements. Imported from immuneACCESS, the table was reduced by TCRdb to in-frame sequences with V and J called. These copies leave out some clones; in studies compared against another copy, an unresolved V gene accounts for under half, and the cause of the remainder is not known. V, J and clone size are those of that table, while D and trimming were read from the DNA. In all, the sample holds hundreds of thousands of clones, and 86% of those were seen once. Of the sample, over 1.1% falls within the top ten clones.

CDR1 is given as SGHKS and CDR2 as YYEKEE, both from the germline V gene (reference sequence). Its CDR3 holds 14 amino acids, cysteine through phenylalanine. CDR3 DNA only is kept here, 42 bases in frame from base 1. V is pared back by 2 bases and J by 2 bases, with 8 bases lying between the germline termini. Each collaborating institution followed its own protocols to collect whole blood in K2EDTA tubes. For TCRbeta analysis, collaborators shipped samples as frozen whole blood, isolated PBMCs, or DNA extracted from either of those sample types. The receptor's source is a woman between 25 and 40 years old with active or convalescent COVID-19. The rearranged chain carries TRBV5-5 and TRBJ1-3; a tentative D match to TRBD1 spans 5 bases. The specimen was peripheral blood. The CDR3: CASSFLGAGNTIYF. The nucleotide sequence is TGTGCCAGCAGCTTTTTAGGGGCTGGAAACACCATATATTTT.